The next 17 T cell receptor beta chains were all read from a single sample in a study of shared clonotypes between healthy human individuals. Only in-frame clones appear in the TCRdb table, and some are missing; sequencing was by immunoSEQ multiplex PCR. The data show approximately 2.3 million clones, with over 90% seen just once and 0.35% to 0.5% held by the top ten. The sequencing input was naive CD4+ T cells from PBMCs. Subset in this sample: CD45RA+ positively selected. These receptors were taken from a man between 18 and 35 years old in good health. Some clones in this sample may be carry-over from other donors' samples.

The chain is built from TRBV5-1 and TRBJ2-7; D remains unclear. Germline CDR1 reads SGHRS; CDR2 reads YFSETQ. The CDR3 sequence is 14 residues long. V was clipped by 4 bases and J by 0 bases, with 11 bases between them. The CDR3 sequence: CASSPQGFSYEQYF. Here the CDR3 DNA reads TGCGCCAGCAGCCCCCAAGGTTTCTCCTACGAGCAGTACTTC.

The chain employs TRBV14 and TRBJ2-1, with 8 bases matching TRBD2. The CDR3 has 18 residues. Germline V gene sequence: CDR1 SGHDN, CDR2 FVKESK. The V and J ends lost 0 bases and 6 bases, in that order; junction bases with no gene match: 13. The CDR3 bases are TGTGCCAGCAGCCAAGATTCGGCGGGGGGAGGCCAACGCAATGAGCAGTTCTTC. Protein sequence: CASSQDSAGGGQRNEQFF. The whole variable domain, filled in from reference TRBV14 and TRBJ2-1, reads EAGVTQFPSHSVIEKGQTVTLRCDPISGHDNLYWYRRVMGKEIKFLLHFVKESKQDESGMPNNRFLAERTGGTYSTLKVQPAELEDSGVYFCASSQDSAGGGQRNEQFFGPGTRLTVL.

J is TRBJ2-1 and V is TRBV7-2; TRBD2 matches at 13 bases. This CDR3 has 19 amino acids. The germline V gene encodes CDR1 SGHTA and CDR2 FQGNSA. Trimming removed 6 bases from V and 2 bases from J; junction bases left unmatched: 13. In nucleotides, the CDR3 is TGTGCCAGCAGGGGGCTCGGACTAGCGGGAGTTCATGCCTACAATGAGCAGTTCTTC. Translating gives CASRGLGLAGVHAYNEQFF.

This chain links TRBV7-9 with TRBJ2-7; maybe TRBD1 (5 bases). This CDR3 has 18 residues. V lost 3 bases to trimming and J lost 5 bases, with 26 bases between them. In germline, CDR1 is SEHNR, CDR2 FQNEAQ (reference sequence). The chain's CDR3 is CASSFSWGSLPLGNEQYF. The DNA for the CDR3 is TGTGCCAGCAGCTTCAGTTGGGGCTCTCTCCCCCTAGGAAACGAGCAGTACTTC.

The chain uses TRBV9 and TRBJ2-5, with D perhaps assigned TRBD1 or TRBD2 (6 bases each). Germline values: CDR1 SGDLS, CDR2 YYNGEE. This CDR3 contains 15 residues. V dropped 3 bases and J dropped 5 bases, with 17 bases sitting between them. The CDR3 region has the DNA TGTGCCAGCAGCGCCGTACAGGGAGGCCTGGAGACCCAGTACTTC. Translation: CASSAVQGGLETQYF.

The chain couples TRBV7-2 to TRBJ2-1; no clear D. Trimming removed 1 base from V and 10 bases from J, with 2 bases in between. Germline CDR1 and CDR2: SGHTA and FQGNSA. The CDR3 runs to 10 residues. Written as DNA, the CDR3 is TGTGCCAGCAGCTTAGTGGAGCAGTTCTTC. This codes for CASSLVEQFF.

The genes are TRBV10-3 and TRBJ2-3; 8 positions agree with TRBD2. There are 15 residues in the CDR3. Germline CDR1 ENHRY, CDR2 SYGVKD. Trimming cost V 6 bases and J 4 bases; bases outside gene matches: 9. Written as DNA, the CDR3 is TGTGCCATCAGGGAGCGGGAGAGGGCCTCAGATACGCAGTATTTT. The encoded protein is CAIRERERASDTQYF.

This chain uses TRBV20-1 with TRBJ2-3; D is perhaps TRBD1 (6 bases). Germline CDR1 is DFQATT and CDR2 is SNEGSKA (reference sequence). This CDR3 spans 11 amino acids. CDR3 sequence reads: CIGGRTDTQYF. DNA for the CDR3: TGCATTGGGGGCCGCACAGATACGCAGTATTTT.

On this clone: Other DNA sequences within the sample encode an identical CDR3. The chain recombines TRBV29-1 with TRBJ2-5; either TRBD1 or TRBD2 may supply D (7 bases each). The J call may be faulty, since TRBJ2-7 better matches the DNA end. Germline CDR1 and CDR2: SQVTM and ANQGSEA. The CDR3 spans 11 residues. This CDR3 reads CSVDRGGEQYF. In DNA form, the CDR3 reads TGCAGCGTTGACAGGGGGGGCGAGCAGTACTTC.

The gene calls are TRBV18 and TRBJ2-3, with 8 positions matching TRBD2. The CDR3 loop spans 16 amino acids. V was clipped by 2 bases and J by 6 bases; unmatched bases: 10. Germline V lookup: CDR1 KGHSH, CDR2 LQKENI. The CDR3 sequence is CASSPRQSGSFDTQYF. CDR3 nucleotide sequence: TGTGCCAGCTCACCAAGGCAGAGCGGGAGCTTTGATACGCAGTATTTT.

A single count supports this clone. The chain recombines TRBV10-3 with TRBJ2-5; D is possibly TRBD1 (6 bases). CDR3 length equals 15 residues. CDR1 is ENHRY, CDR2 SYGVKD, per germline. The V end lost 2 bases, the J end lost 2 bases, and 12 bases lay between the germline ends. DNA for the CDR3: TGTGCCATCAGTGAGGGGGGCGGCGGACAAGAGACCCAGTACTTC. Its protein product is CAISEGGGGQETQYF.

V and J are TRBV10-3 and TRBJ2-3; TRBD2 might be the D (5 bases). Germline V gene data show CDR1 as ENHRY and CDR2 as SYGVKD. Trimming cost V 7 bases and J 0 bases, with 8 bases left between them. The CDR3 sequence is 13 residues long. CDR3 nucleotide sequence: TGTGCCATCAACGGCGGGAGCACAGATACGCAGTATTTT. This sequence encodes CAINGGSTDTQYF.

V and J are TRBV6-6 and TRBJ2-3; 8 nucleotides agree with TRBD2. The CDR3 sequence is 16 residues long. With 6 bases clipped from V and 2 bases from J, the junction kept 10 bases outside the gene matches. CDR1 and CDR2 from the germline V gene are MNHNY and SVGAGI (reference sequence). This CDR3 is CASSPTAGVLTDTQYF. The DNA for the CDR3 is TGTGCCAGCAGCCCCACAGCGGGGGTCCTCACAGATACGCAGTATTTT.

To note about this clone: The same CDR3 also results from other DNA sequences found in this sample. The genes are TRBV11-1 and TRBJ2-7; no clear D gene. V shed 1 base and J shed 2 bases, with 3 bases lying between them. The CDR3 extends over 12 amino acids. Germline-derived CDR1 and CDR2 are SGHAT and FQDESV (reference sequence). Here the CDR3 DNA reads TGTGCCAGCAGCTTAGATACCTACGAGCAGTACTTC. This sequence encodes CASSLDTYEQYF. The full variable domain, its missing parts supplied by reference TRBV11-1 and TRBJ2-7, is EAEVAQSPRYKITEKSQAVAFWCDPISGHATLYWYRQILGQGPELLVQFQDESVVDDSQLPKDRFSAERLKGVDSTLKIQPAELGDSAMYLCASSLDTYEQYFGPGTRLTVT.

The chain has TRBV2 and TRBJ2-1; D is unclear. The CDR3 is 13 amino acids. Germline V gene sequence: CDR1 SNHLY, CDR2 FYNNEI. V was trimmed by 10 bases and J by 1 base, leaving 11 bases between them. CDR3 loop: CANRLGSYNEQFF. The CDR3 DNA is TGTGCCAATCGACTTGGATCCTACAATGAGCAGTTCTTC.

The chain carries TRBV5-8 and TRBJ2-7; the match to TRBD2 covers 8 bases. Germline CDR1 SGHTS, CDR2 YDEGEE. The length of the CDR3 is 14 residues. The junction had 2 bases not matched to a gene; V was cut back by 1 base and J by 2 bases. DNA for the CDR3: TGTGCCAGCAGCTTGACTAGCGGACCCTACGAGCAGTACTTC. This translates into CASSLTSGPYEQYF. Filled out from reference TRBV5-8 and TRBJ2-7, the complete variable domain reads EAGVTQSPTHLIKTRGQQATLRCSPISGHTSVYWYQQALGLGLQFLLWYDEGEERNRGNFPPRFSGRQFPNYSSELNVNALELEDSALYLCASSLTSGPYEQYFGPGTRLTVT.

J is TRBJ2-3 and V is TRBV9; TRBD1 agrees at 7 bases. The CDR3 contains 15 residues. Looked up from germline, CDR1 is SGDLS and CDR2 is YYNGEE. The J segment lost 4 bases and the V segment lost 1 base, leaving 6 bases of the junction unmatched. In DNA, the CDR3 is TGTGCCAGCAGCGTATCTGAAGGGGGCGCAGATACGCAGTATTTT. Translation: CASSVSEGGADTQYF.